This TCR beta chain was identified in a study of long-term antiretroviral therapy in people with HIV. Regarding the study as a whole: Someone took the blood between the mid-2000s and the late 2010s, maybe while older ART regimens were in use.

A word on this clone: Its antigen is still unknown.

Survey level was the resolution at which the v3.0 immunoSEQ assay ran. Sequenced by immunoSEQ multiplex PCR; TCRdb stores in-frame clones only, minus some. The sample consists of around 40,000 clones, about 89% of them appearing once. The germline V gene has CDR1 MNHEY and CDR2 SMNVEV (reference sequence). The CDR3 runs to 16 residues. V lost 1 base to trimming and J lost 2 bases; unmatched junction nucleotides: 5. The sequence derives from a woman in her 50s with HIV. The sequenced sample was unsorted PBMCs, obtained 0.1 years before starting antiretroviral therapy. The chain combines TRBV27 with TRBJ2-5; TRBD1 agrees at 9 bases. In nucleotides, the CDR3 is TGTGCCAGCAGTTTATATGGGACAGGGTTTCAAGAGACCCAGTACTTC. Amino acid sequence: CASSLYGTGFQETQYF.